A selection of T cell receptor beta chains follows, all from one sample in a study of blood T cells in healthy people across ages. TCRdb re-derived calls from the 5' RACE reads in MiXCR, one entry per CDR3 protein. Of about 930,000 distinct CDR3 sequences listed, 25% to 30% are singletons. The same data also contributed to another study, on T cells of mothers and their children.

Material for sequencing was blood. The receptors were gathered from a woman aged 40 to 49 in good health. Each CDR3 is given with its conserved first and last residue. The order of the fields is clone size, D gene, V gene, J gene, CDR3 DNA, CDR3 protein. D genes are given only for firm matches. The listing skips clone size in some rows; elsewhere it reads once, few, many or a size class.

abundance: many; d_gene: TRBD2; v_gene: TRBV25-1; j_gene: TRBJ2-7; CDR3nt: TGTGCCAGCAGTGAGCAGACTAGCAGCTACGAGCAGTACTTC; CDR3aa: CASSEQTSSYEQYF
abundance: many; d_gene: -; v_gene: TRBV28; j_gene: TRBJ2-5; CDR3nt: TGTGCCAGCCTCGAGGGGGAGACCCAGTACTTC; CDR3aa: CASLEGETQYF
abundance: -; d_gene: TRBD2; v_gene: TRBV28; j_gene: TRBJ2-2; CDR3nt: TGTGCCAGCAGTTTATCGCTAGCGGGGGGGCCATTCGGGGAGCTGTTTTTT; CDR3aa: CASSLSLAGGPFGELFF
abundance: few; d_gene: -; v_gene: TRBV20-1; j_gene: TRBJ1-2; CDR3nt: TGCAGTGCTAGAGATAGTAGCCACGGAGGCGGTGGCTACACCTTC; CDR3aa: CSARDSSHGGGGYTF
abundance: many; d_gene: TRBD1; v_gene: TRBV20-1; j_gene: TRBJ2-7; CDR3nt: TGCAGTGCTAGAGATCAGGGGGACGGCGAATACGAGCAGTACTTC; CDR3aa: CSARDQGDGEYEQYF
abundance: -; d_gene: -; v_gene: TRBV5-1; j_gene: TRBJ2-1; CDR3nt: TGCGCCAGCAGCTACCCCGGGACCCACAATGAGCAGTTCTTC; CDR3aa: CASSYPGTHNEQFF
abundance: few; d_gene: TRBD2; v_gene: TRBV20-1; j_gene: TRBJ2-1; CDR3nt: TGCAGTGCTTCCGGGGGGATATCCTACAATGAGCAGTTCTTC; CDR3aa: CSASGGISYNEQFF
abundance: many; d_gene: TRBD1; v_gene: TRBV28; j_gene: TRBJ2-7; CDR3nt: TGTGCCAGCAGCCCTAGGGGGCAGGAAGCCTACGAGCAGTACTTC; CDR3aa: CASSPRGQEAYEQYF
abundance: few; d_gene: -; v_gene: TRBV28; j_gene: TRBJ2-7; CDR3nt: TGTGCCAGCAGTCACCGGGACCCTGATATGGGGGAGCAGTACTTC; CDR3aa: CASSHRDPDMGEQYF
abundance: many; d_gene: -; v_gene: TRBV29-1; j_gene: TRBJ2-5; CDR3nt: TGCAGCGTTAAGCCGCAAGGGCAGCAAGAGACCCAGTACTTC; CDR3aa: CSVKPQGQQETQYF
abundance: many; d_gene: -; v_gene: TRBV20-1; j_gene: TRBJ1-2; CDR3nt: TGCAGTTCACGCCTTAACTATGGCTACACCTTC; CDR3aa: CSSRLNYGYTF
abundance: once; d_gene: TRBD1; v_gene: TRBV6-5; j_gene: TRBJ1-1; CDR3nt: TGTACCAGCAGGGGCAACCCGGGACAGTCGAACACTGAAGCTTTCTTT; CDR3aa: CTSRGNPGQSNTEAFF
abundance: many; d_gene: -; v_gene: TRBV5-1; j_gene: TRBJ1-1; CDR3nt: TGCGCCAGCAGCTTGACAACCGACAGGTCAACAGAAGCTTTCTTT; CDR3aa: CASSLTTDRSTEAFF
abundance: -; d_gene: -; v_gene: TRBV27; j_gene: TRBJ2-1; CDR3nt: TGTGCCAGCAGTTTGGTAGTAACCCCCTACAATGAGCAGTTCTTC; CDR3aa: CASSLVVTPYNEQFF
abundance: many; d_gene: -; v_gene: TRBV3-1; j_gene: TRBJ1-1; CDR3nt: TGTGCCAGCAGCCAGGGGGGCCGAACTGAAGCTTTCTTT; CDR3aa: CASSQGGRTEAFF
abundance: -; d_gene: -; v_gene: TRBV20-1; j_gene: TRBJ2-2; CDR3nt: TGCAGTGCTAGAGATTGGGCAGTGACCGGGGAGCTGTTTTTT; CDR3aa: CSARDWAVTGELFF
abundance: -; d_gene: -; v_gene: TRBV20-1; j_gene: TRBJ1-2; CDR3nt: TGCAGATCAATGGAGACTAACTATGGCTACACCTTC; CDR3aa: CRSMETNYGYTF
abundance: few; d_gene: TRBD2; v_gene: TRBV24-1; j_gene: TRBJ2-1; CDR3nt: TGTGCCACCAGTGAGACAGCGGGGGGCCCCTACAATGAGCAGTTCTTC; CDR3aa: CATSETAGGPYNEQFF
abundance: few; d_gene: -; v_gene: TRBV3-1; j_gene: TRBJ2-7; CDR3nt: TGTGCCAGCAGCCAATTTTACGGACAGTTCATCTACGAGCAGTACTTC; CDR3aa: CASSQFYGQFIYEQYF
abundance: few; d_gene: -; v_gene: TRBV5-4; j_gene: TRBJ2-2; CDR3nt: TGTGCCAGCAGCTTGGTTCTAGCGAACACCGGGGAGCTGTTTTTT; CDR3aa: CASSLVLANTGELFF
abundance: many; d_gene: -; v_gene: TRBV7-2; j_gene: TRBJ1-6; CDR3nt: TGTGCCAGCAGACCCTCGGGACTCAGCTCCTATAATTCACCCCTCCACTTT; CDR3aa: CASRPSGLSSYNSPLHF
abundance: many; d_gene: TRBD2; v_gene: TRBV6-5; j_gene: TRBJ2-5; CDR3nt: TGTGCCAGCAACCAGGGACTAGCGGGGAAAGAGACCCAGTACTTC; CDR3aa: CASNQGLAGKETQYF
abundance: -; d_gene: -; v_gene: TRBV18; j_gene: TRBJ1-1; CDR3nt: TGTGCCAGCTCCCAGACCTACACTGAAGCTTTCTTT; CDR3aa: CASSQTYTEAFF
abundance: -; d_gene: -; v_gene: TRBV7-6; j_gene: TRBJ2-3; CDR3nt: TGTGCCAGCAGCCCCCCCGGGATGCCAGATACGCAGTATTTT; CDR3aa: CASSPPGMPDTQYF
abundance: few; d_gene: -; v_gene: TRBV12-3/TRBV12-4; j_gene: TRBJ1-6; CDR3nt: TGTGCCAGCAGTTCCCGACAGTCGAGCTCCTATAATTCACCCCTCCACTTT; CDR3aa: CASSSRQSSSYNSPLHF
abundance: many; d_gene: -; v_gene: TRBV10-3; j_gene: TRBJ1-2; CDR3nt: TGTGCCATCAGTGAAACCAGGGATGGCTACACCTTC; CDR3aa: CAISETRDGYTF
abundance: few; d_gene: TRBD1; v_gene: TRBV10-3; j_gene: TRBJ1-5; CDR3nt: TGTGCCATCAGTGGGGACAGGGGGAGCAATCAGCCCCAGCATTTT; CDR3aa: CAISGDRGSNQPQHF
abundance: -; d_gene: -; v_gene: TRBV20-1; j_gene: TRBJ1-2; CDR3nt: TGCAGTGCTCCGAGAAGAGGGGGGACCCCGGAGGGCTACACCTTC; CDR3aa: CSAPRRGGTPEGYTF
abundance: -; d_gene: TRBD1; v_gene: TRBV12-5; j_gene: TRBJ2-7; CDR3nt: TGTGCTAGTGGTTTGGGGACAGGCCCCTACGAGCAGTACTTC; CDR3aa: CASGLGTGPYEQYF
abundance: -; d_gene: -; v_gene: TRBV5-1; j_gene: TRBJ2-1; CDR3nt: TGCGCCAGCAGCTACGGTGCGGAGGGGTACAATGAGCAGTTCTTC; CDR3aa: CASSYGAEGYNEQFF
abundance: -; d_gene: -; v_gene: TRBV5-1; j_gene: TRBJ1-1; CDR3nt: TGCGCCAGCAGCCCCACGCCGGGGGACGAAGCTTTCTTT; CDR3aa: CASSPTPGDEAFF